Following are 30 T cell receptor beta chains from one sample sequenced in a study of cytomegalovirus exposure and HLA in healthy donors. Libraries were prepared by immunoSEQ multiplex PCR; TCRdb keeps only in-frame clonotypes and omits some of them. The sample has some 200,000 clones; about 79% are singletons. Input material: PBMCs. The source is a woman in her twenties or thirties in good health and CMV-seropositive.

The chain uses TRBV5-1 and TRBJ2-2; 7 bases are a match to TRBD1. V lost 3 bases, J lost 6 bases, and 5 bases stayed unmatched. CDR1 is SGHRS and CDR2 is YFSETQ in the germline V gene. This CDR3 has 14 amino acids. The CDR3 sequence: CASSSGTVAGELFF. CDR3 in DNA: TGCGCCAGCAGCTCAGGGACAGTTGCCGGGGAGCTGTTTTTT.

The V gene is TRBV6-6, the J gene TRBJ2-7; tentatively, D is TRBD2 (6 bases). CDR3 length equals 16 residues. Germline V lookup: CDR1 MNHNY, CDR2 SVGAGI (reference sequence). The V end was cut by 6 bases, the J end by 3 bases, with 21 bases between. The chain's CDR3 is CASRYLFGGTDYEQYF. CDR3 DNA: TGTGCCAGCAGGTATCTGTTTGGAGGGACGGACTACGAGCAGTACTTC.

This chain links TRBV6-5 with TRBJ2-7; 7 bases line up with TRBD1. This CDR3 has 14 residues. Germline-derived CDR1 and CDR2 are MNHEY and SVGAGI. V dropped 6 bases and J dropped 5; count of bases not matched to a gene: 10. CDR3 coding DNA: TGTGCCAGCAGCAGAGGGGGCGCGAACCACGAGCAGTACTTC. This translates into CASSRGGANHEQYF.

The CDR3: CSTRTRTSGTYEQYF. The CDR3 DNA reads as TGCAGCACCAGAACCCGGACTAGCGGAACCTACGAGCAGTACTTC. This chain joins TRBV29-1 and TRBJ2-7, with 10 bases that match TRBD2. CDR3 length: 15 amino acids. Germline CDR1 reads SQVTM; CDR2 reads ANQGSEA. V shed 8 bases and J 2 bases; nucleotides not matched to a gene: 12.

The chain carries TRBV28 and TRBJ2-7; TRBD1 matches at 9 bases. This CDR3 contains 12 residues. V was clipped by 4 bases and J by 9 bases; unmatched bases: 4. CDR1 and CDR2 (germline): MDHEN, SYDVKM. CDR3 nucleotides: TGTGCCAGCAGTTCGGGACAGGGCGTGCAGTACTTC. It yields the protein CASSSGQGVQYF.

CDR3 loop: CSVSPLRREVGETQYF. The CDR3 region has the DNA TGCAGCGTATCCCCCTTGAGGCGGGAAGTAGGGGAGACCCAGTACTTC. J is TRBJ2-5 and V is TRBV29-1, with D possibly TRBD2 on 6 matching bases. Trimming took off 6 bases at V and 5 bases at J, with 25 bases between the two ends. The germline CDR1 and CDR2 sequences are SQVTM and ANQGSEA. This CDR3 spans 16 amino acids. Filled out from reference TRBV29-1 and TRBJ2-5, the complete variable domain reads SAVISQKPSRDICQRGTSLTIQCQVDSQVTMMFWYRQQPGQSLTLIATANQGSEATYESGFVIDKFPISRPNLTFSTLTVSNMSPEDSSIYLCSVSPLRREVGETQYFGPGTRLLVL.

V gene TRBV7-9 combines with J gene TRBJ2-7, with D perhaps matching TRBD1 (6 bases). The CDR3 extends over 15 amino acids. The ends were cut back, 5 bases at V and 5 bases at J, with 19 bases in the middle. Germline V gene sequence: CDR1 SEHNR, CDR2 FQNEAQ (reference sequence). The DNA for the CDR3 is TGTGCCAGCAGCGCCTCCGGGACACCCGACGACGAGCAGTACTTC. This translates into CASSASGTPDDEQYF.

The table lists this clone with a count of one. The V and J genes are TRBV2 and TRBJ1-2; D unclear. The V gene's germline CDR1 is SNHLY and CDR2 FYNNEI. This CDR3 is built from 15 residues. V was trimmed by 4 bases and J by 3 bases, leaving 15 bases between them. CDR3 amino acids: CASSGGLPADYGYTF. The CDR3, as DNA: TGTGCCAGCAGTGGAGGCCTACCTGCGGACTATGGCTACACCTTC.

This sequence joins TRBV18 and TRBJ1-1; 7 bases align to TRBD1. Germline V gives CDR1 KGHSH, CDR2 LQKENI. The CDR3 has 13 residues. Germline trimming cut 6 bases from V and 4 bases from J; bases unmatched to any gene: 5. CDR3 loop: CASSHRGPTEAFF. In DNA form, the CDR3 reads TGTGCCAGCTCGCACAGGGGCCCCACTGAAGCTTTCTTT.

J is TRBJ2-3 and V is TRBV5-1; 10 bases match TRBD1. Germline CDR1 SGHRS, CDR2 YFSETQ. CDR3 size: 14 residues. The V and J ends lost 6 bases and 3 bases, in that order; junction bases with no gene match: 4. CDR3 sequence: CASTWTGGTDTQYF. In nucleotides, the CDR3 is TGCGCCAGCACCTGGACAGGGGGGACAGATACGCAGTATTTT.

The chain uses TRBV14 and TRBJ2-1; 14 positions match TRBD2. Germline CDR1 and CDR2: SGHDN and FVKESK. After removal of 0 bases from V and 7 bases from J, the junction contained 8 bases not matched to a gene. The CDR3 runs 18 residues. The CDR3 DNA reads TGTGCCAGCAGCCAAGACCTGGGGACTAGCGGGAGTCGGAATGAGCAGTTCTTC. Translating it yields CASSQDLGTSGSRNEQFF. Full variable domain (remainder filled in from reference TRBV14 and TRBJ2-1): EAGVTQFPSHSVIEKGQTVTLRCDPISGHDNLYWYRRVMGKEIKFLLHFVKESKQDESGMPNNRFLAERTGGTYSTLKVQPAELEDSGVYFCASSQDLGTSGSRNEQFFGPGTRLTVL.

The chain uses TRBV2 and TRBJ1-2; a possible D gene is TRBD1 (5 bases). From germline, CDR1 is SNHLY and CDR2 FYNNEI. The V gene lost 8 bases and the J gene lost 1 base, with 14 bases spanning the gap. The length of the CDR3 is 14 residues. The CDR3 region is CASVAGVGNYGYTF. CDR3 DNA: TGTGCCAGCGTCGCGGGGGTTGGTAACTATGGCTACACCTTC. The variable domain in full, completed from reference TRBV2 and TRBJ1-2, reads EPEVTQTPSHQVTQMGQEVILRCVPISNHLYFYWYRQILGQKVEFLVSFYNNEISEKSEIFDDQFSVERPDGSNFTLKIRSTKLEDSAMYFCASVAGVGNYGYTFGSGTRLTVV.

This chain joins TRBV5-4 and TRBJ2-7, with TRBD1 identical over 7 bases. The CDR3 extends over 16 amino acids. Germline CDR1 is SGHNT and CDR2 is YYREEE (reference sequence). V was pared by 1 base and J by 3 bases, with 10 bases of the junction left unmatched. CDR3 DNA sequence: TGTGCCAGCAGCTTGCCTGGGACAGTCTCTTTCTACGAGCAGTACTTC. Encoded protein: CASSLPGTVSFYEQYF.

The chain recombines TRBV25-1 with TRBJ2-7, with 8 bases that match TRBD2. Germline loops: CDR1 MGHDK, CDR2 SYGVNS. The CDR3 is 15 amino acids. The ends lost 4 bases at V and 2 bases at J; junction bases unmatched: 7. The CDR3 DNA reads as TGTGCCAGCAGTGTGGTAGCGGGGAGCCCCTACGAGCAGTACTTC. Its translation is CASSVVAGSPYEQYF.

The CDR3 here is CASSLFLLAGGPGEQFF. CDR3 bases: TGTGCCAGCAGCTTATTCCTACTAGCGGGAGGCCCGGGTGAGCAGTTCTTC. The V and J genes are TRBV7-9 and TRBJ2-1; 12 nucleotides align to TRBD2. The CDR3 runs to 17 residues. The V and J ends lost 2 bases and 9 bases, in that order; junction bases with no gene match: 11. Germline assignment: CDR1 SEHNR and CDR2 FQNEAQ (reference sequence).

The table lists this clone with a few counts. The rearrangement uses TRBV2 and TRBJ1-2; D is undetermined. CDR3 length: 12 amino acids. Trimming took off 7 bases at V and 8 bases at J, with 14 bases between the two ends. Per germline, CDR1 SNHLY and CDR2 FYNNEI. CDR3 loop: CASMTLGWGYTF. The CDR3 DNA follows: TGTGCCAGCATGACATTGGGTTGGGGCTACACCTTC.

This clone appeared a few times. The V gene is TRBV29-1, the J gene TRBJ1-2; D is possibly TRBD1 (5 bases). Germline V gene sequence: CDR1 SQVTM, CDR2 ANQGSEA. V dropped 4 bases and J dropped 0 bases, with 6 bases sitting between them. CDR3 length: 12 amino acids. CDR3 sequence: CSVAQANYGYTF. As DNA, the CDR3 is TGCAGCGTTGCACAGGCTAACTATGGCTACACCTTC.

The chain employs TRBV4-2 and TRBJ2-1; TRBD2 matches 11 bases. Germline loops: CDR1 LGHNA, CDR2 YNFKEQ. The CDR3 length is 16 residues. The V segment lost 3 bases and the J segment 8 bases; nucleotides outside the gene matches: 9. The CDR3: CASSQDSGRGLYEQFF. The CDR3 DNA reads as TGTGCCAGCAGCCAGGATAGCGGGAGGGGGTTGTATGAGCAGTTCTTC.

The chain links TRBV15 to TRBJ2-3; D is possibly TRBD1 (5 bases). The CDR3 has 16 amino acids. The germline CDR1 and CDR2 sequences are LNHNV and YYDKDF (reference sequence). V was cut by 6 bases and J by 2 bases, with 18 bases left in between. The CDR3 spells CATRDRGRASTDTQYF. The CDR3 DNA reads TGTGCCACCAGGGACCGAGGCAGGGCGTCCACAGATACGCAGTATTTT.

The chain is built from TRBV29-1 and TRBJ2-1; TRBD2 aligns across 10 bases. After removal of 6 bases from V and 10 bases from J, the junction contained 21 bases not matched to a gene. This CDR3 spans 17 amino acids. Germline CDR1 is SQVTM and CDR2 is ANQGSEA. CDR3 sequence (DNA): TGCAGCGTGGGGCCTCTAAGCGGGAGGGCCGTTCGTAAGGAGCAGTTCTTC. Amino acids: CSVGPLSGRAVRKEQFF.

The gene calls are TRBV28 and TRBJ2-7, with unresolved D. Per the germline V gene, CDR1 is MDHEN and CDR2 is SYDVKM. Trimming removed 6 bases from V and 3 bases from J, with 21 bases in between. This CDR3 spans 16 amino acids. CDR3 region: CASSTPTRGAFYEQYF. CDR3 nucleotide sequence: TGTGCCAGCAGCACCCCGACTCGCGGAGCTTTCTACGAGCAGTACTTC.

This clone was seen only once. The V call is TRBV6-1, the J call TRBJ2-7; 7 bases agree with TRBD1. The CDR3 loop spans 14 amino acids. The V gene's germline CDR1 is MNHNS and CDR2 SASEGT. The V and J ends lost 8 bases and 6 bases, in that order; junction bases with no gene match: 13. This CDR3 reads CASGRQHRGGEQYF. CDR3 coding DNA: TGTGCCAGCGGTCGACAACACAGGGGCGGCGAGCAGTACTTC.

V usage is TRBV6-5 and J usage is TRBJ1-2; 10 bases match TRBD1. This CDR3 comprises 14 residues. After removal of 5 bases from V and 11 bases from J, the junction contained 11 bases not matched to a gene. Germline CDR1 MNHEY, CDR2 SVGAGI. In nucleotides, the CDR3 is TGTGCCAGCAGTGGAGGCCGGGACAGGGGTTGGTACACCTTC. It codes for CASSGGRDRGWYTF.

This clone has only one observation. The V and J genes are TRBV28 and TRBJ1-2; no definite D call. Per the germline V gene, CDR1 is MDHEN and CDR2 is SYDVKM. The CDR3 is 15 amino acids. The V end was cut by 1 base, the J end by 4 bases, with 13 bases between. CDR3 amino acids: CASSLSSAVIYGYTF. CDR3 bases: TGTGCCAGCAGTTTATCGTCAGCGGTGATCTATGGCTACACCTTC.

The sample holds one count of this clone. The chain carries TRBV7-8 and TRBJ1-5, with D possibly matching TRBD1 (6 bases). Germline loops: CDR1 SGHVS, CDR2 FQNEAQ. The CDR3 runs 15 residues. V lost 2 bases and J 3 bases, leaving 11 bases between the germline ends. The CDR3 reads CASSLRGLSNQPQHF. In DNA, the CDR3 is TGTGCCAGCAGCTTAAGGGGGTTATCCAATCAGCCCCAGCATTTT.

The J gene is TRBJ2-7, the V gene TRBV6-1, with TRBD2 matching 8 bases. This CDR3 contains 14 residues. Germline V gives CDR1 MNHNS, CDR2 SASEGT. After removal of 2 bases from V and 6 bases from J, the junction contained 6 bases not matched to a gene. The CDR3 here is CASSESRLASEQYF. The CDR3 DNA sequence: TGTGCCAGCAGTGAATCCCGACTAGCGAGCGAGCAGTACTTC.

J is TRBJ2-1 and V is TRBV7-9; maybe TRBD2 (6 bases). The V end lost 3 bases, the J end lost 6 bases, and 9 bases lay between the germline ends. The CDR3 consists of 13 residues. CDR1 and CDR2 from the germline V gene are SEHNR and FQNEAQ (reference sequence). CDR3 bases: TGTGCCAGCAGCTTGGGACTTGTCAATGAGCAGTTCTTC. Its protein is CASSLGLVNEQFF.

A single count supports this clone. The CDR3 loop reads CASTKPLNYGYTF. CDR3 nucleotide sequence: TGTGCCAGCACCAAGCCCCTTAACTATGGCTACACCTTC. The J gene is TRBJ1-2, the V gene TRBV28; D uncertain. Trimming removed 7 bases from V and 1 base from J, with 10 bases in between. This CDR3 is built from 13 residues. Germline V gene data show CDR1 as MDHEN and CDR2 as SYDVKM.

This clone was detected once. V is TRBV28 and J is TRBJ2-2, with 7 bases identical to TRBD1. The CDR3 runs to 14 residues. Germline CDR1 and CDR2: MDHEN and SYDVKM. V lost 8 bases and J lost 2; bases outside the gene matches: 5. The CDR3 spells CASLDRANTGELFF. The CDR3, as DNA: TGTGCCAGCCTCGACAGGGCCAACACCGGGGAGCTGTTTTTT.

The chain carries TRBV2 and TRBJ2-3, with TRBD2 identical over 8 bases. After removal of 4 bases from V and 0 bases from J, the junction contained 9 bases not matched to a gene. This CDR3 spans 17 amino acids. Looked up from germline, CDR1 is SNHLY and CDR2 is FYNNEI. CDR3 DNA: TGTGCCAGCAGTGCGGGAGGGGGAGGGTTAAGCACAGATACGCAGTATTTT. Amino acids: CASSAGGGGLSTDTQYF.